This T cell receptor beta chain was recorded in a study of monozygotic twins with inflammatory bowel disease. TCRdb re-called the 5' RACE reads, yielding one record per CDR3 amino acid sequence without DNA. This repertoire comprises some 150,000 distinct CDR3 sequences; its ten largest clones make up around 2.4%. Germline CDR1 and CDR2: LNHDA and SQIVND (reference sequence). The CDR3 has 14 amino acids. Remarks on this clonotype: Its antigen is currently unknown.

Whole-study findings and limits: Possibly reflecting limited power, no difference in repertoire similarity was found between concordant and discordant twins. Distinction of different T cell subtypes was not possible. With inverse Simpson as the measure, TCRbeta diversity was lower in IBD patients than in healthy co-twins. Patient repertoires may carry noise from differing immunosuppressive treatments.

The clonotype comes from a human donor with ulcerative colitis or Crohn's disease, or a healthy co-twin of an affected twin (not recorded which). The chain has TRBV19 and TRBJ2-2; TCRdb's D gene call, TRBD1, goes unchecked for lack of DNA. Material: blood. This chain's CDR3 is CASTTVRNTGELFF.